This T cell receptor (beta chain) was sequenced for a study of T cell repertoires in cytomegalovirus infection. V was clipped by 1 base and J by 11 bases, with 11 bases between them. The CDR3 extends over 12 amino acids. The germline gives CDR1 SEHNR, CDR2 FQNEAQ (reference sequence). To note about this clonotype: Its specificity is not known.

Each CDR3 protein is one row after TCRdb ran MiXCR on the reads. The table has fewer than 950,000 distinct CDR3 sequences, approximately 30% seen once. The rearrangement joins TRBV7-9 to TRBJ1-1; tentative D call: TRBD1 (5 bases). The clonotype comes from a human donor in good health (CMV status not recorded). Some clones in this sample may be carry-over from other donors' samples. This specimen consisted of cultured CD8+ T cells from PBMCs, obtained from culture after CMV antigen stimulation. The CDR3 nucleotides are TGTGCCAGCAGCTTAGGAATAGGGGTGGCTTTCTTT. Translation: CASSLGIGVAFF.